This T cell receptor beta chain emerged from a study of Ad26.COV2.S vaccination and SARS-CoV-2 variants. As to treatment: around 19 received Ad26.COV2.S at low or high dose, single or two shots; about 5 received placebo; per-sample allocation not given. Each sample was drawn 63 days after the first injection (of vaccine or placebo). Expression of Wuhan-strain SARS-CoV-2 spike came from the Ad26 vector that formed the vaccine. Trimming removed 11 bases at V and 0 bases at J, with 18 bases between. Germline CDR1 ENHRY, CDR2 SYGVKD. The CDR3 totals 15 residues. Method: immunoSEQ multiplex PCR; TCRdb's copy keeps in-frame clones and lacks some. The sample lists about 680,000 clones, 80% to 90% occurring once.

The chain recombines TRBV10-3 with TRBJ2-3, with D hard to call. The sequence came from a person between 18 and 65 years old who received the Ad26.COV2.S COVID-19 vaccine or a placebo. The material was peripheral blood, obtained in a trial of Ad26.COV2.S vaccine versus placebo. The CDR3 spells CAVGGRLTSTDTQYF. The CDR3 nucleotides read TGTGCCGTGGGCGGAAGACTCACTAGCACAGATACGCAGTATTTT.